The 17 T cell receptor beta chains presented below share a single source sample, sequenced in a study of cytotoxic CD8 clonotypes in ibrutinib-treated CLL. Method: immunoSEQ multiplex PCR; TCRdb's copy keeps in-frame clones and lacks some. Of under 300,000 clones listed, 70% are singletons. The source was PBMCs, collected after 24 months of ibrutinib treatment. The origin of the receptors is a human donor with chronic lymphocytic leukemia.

The CDR3 DNA is TGTGCAAGTCGTCGATCAGAGGAAGCTTTCTTT. This codes for CASRRSEEAFF. The gene calls are TRBV12-2 and TRBJ1-1. TRBV12-2 is deemed a pseudogene. The CDR3 runs to 11 residues.

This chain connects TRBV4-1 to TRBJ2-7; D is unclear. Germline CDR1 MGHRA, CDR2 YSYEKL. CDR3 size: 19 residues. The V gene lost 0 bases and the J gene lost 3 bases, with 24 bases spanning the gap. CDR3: CASSQEPPLDGRFIYEQYF. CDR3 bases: TGCGCCAGCAGCCAAGAGCCACCCCTAGACGGCCGGTTCATCTACGAGCAGTACTTC.

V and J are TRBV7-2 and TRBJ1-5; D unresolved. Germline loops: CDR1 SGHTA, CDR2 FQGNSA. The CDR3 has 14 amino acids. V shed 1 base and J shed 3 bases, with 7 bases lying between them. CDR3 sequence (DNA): TGTGCCAGCAGCTTAGGCGGCATCAATCAGCCCCAGCATTTT. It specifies CASSLGGINQPQHF.

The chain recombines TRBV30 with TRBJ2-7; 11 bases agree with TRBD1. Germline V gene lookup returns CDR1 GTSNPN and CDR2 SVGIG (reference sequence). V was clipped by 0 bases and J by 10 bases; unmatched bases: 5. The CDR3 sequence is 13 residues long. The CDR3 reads CAWSVGQGALQYF. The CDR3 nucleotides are TGTGCCTGGAGTGTAGGACAGGGGGCGCTCCAGTACTTC.

This chain's CDR3 is CASSLSGGLADYEQYF. The CDR3 DNA sequence: TGTGCCAGCAGCTTGAGTGGAGGACTAGCAGACTACGAGCAGTACTTC. This chain connects TRBV5-4 to TRBJ2-7, with 8 bases that match TRBD2. J gave up 3 bases and V 1 base, and 9 bases lay outside the gene matches. This CDR3 is 16 amino acids long. Germline CDR1 is SGHNT and CDR2 is YYREEE (reference sequence).

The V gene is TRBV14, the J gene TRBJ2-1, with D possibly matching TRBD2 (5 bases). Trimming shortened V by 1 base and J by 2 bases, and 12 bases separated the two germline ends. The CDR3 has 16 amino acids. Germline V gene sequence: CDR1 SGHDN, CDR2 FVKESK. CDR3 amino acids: CASSQAGVAAYNEQFF. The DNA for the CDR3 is TGTGCCAGCAGCCAAGCCGGGGTCGCAGCCTACAATGAGCAGTTCTTC.

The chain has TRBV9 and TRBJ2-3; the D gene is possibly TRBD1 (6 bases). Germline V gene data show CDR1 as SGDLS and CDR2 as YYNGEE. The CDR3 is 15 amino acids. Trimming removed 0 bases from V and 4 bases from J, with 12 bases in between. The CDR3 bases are TGTGCCAGCAGCGTAGAACAGGGTCCCCCAGATACGCAGTATTTT. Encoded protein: CASSVEQGPPDTQYF. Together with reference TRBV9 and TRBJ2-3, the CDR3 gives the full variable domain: DSGVTQTPKHLITATGQRVTLRCSPRSGDLSVYWYQQSLDQGLQFLIQYYNGEERAKGNILERFSAQQFPDLHSELNLSSLELGDSALYFCASSVEQGPPDTQYFGPGTRLTVL.

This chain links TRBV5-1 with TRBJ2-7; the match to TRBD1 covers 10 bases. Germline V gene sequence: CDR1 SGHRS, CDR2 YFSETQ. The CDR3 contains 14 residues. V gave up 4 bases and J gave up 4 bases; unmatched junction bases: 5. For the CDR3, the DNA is TGCGCCAGCAGCCTCGGACAGGGGGTATACGAGCAGTACTTC. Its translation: CASSLGQGVYEQYF. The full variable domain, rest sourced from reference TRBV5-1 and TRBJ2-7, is KAGVTQTPRYLIKTRGQQVTLSCSPISGHRSVSWYQQTPGQGLQFLFEYFSETQRNKGNFPGRFSGRQFSNSRSEMNVSTLELGDSALYLCASSLGQGVYEQYFGPGTRLTVT.

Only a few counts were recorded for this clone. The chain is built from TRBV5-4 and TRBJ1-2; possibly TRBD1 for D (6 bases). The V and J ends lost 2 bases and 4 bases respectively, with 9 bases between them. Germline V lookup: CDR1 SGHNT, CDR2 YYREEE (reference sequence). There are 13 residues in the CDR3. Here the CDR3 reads CASSFRDTYGYTF. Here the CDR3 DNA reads TGTGCCAGCAGCTTCCGGGACACCTATGGCTACACCTTC.

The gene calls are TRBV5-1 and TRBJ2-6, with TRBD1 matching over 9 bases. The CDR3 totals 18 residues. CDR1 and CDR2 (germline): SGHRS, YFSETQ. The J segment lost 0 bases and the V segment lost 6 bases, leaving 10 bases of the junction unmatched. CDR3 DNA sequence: TGCGCCAGCAATTTACCGGGACAGGGCATCTCTGGGGCCAACGTCCTGACTTTC. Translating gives CASNLPGQGISGANVLTF.

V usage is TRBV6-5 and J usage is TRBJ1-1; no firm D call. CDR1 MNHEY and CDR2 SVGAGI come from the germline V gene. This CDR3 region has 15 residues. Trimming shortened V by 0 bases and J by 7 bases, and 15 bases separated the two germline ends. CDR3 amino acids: CASSYSFSSDSEAFF. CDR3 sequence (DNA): TGTGCCAGCAGTTACTCCTTTTCATCGGATAGTGAAGCTTTCTTT.

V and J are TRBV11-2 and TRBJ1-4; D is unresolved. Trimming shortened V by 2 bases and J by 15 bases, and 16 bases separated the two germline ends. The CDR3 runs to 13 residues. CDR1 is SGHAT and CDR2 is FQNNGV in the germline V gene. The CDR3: CASSLIGPGLVFF. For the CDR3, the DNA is TGTGCCAGCAGCTTAATAGGACCCGGGCTAGTGTTTTTT.

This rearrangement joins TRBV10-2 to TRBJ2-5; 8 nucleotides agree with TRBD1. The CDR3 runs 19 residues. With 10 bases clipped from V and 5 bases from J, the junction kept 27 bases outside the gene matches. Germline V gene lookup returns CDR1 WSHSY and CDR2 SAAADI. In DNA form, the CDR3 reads TGCGCCACCAAGAACCCTATCGGACAGGGCCTATCGGATGGGGAGACCCAGTACTTC. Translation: CATKNPIGQGLSDGETQYF.

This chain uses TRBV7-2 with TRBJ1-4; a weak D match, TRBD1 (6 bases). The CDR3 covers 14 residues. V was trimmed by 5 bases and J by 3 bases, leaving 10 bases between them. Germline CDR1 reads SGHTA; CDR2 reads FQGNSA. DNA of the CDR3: TGTGCCAGCAGCGCTAGGACAGCTAATGAAAAACTGTTTTTT. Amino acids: CASSARTANEKLFF. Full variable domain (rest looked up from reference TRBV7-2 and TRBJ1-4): GAGVSQSPSNKVTEKGKDVELRCDPISGHTALYWYRQSLGQGLEFLIYFQGNSAPDKSGLPSDRFSAERTGGSVSTLTIQRTQQEDSAVYLCASSARTANEKLFFGSGTQLSVL.

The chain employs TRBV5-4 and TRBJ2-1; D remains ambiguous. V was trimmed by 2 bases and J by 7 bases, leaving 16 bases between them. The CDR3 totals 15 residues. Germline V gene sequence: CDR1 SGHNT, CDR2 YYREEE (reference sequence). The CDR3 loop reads CASSFVNEISNEQFF. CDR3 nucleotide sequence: TGTGCCAGCAGCTTCGTAAATGAAATTTCAAATGAGCAGTTCTTC.

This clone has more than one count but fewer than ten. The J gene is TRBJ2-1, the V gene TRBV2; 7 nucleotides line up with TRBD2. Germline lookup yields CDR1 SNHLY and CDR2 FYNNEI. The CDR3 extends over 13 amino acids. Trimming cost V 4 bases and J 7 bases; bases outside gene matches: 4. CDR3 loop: CASSGVGRNEQFF. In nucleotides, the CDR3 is TGTGCCAGCAGTGGGGTCGGGAGGAATGAGCAGTTCTTC. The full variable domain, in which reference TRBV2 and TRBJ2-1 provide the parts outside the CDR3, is EPEVTQTPSHQVTQMGQEVILRCVPISNHLYFYWYRQILGQKVEFLVSFYNNEISEKSEIFDDQFSVERPDGSNFTLKIRSTKLEDSAMYFCASSGVGRNEQFFGPGTRLTVL.

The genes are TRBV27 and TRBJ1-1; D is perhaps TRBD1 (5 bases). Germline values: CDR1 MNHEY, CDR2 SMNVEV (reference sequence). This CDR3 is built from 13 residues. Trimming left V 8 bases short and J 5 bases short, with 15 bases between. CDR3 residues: CASYGQGRTEAFF. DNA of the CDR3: TGTGCCAGCTATGGGCAGGGCAGGACTGAAGCTTTCTTT.